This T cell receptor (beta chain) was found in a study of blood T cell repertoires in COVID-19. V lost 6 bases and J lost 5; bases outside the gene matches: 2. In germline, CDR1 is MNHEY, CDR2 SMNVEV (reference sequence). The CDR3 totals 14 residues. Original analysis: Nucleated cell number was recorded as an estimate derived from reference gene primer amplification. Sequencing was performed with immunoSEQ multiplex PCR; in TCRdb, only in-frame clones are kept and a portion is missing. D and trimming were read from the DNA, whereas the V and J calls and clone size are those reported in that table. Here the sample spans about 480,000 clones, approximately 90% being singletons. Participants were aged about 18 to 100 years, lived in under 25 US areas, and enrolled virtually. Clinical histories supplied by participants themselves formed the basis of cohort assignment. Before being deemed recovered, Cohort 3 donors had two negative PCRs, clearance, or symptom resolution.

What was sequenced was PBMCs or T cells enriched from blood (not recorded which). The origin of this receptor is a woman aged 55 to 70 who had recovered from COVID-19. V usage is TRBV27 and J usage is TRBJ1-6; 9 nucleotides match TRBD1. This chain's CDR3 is CASRQGADNSPLHF. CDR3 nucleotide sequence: TGTGCCAGCAGACAGGGGGCGGATAATTCACCCCTCCACTTT.